These 21 T cell receptor beta chains were sequenced from one sample in a study of graft-versus-host responses after intestinal transplantation (dated by TCRdb to about 2021). These receptors are not linked to any known antigen. The meaning of the sample's time point label: cells obtained before transplantation from donor or recipient. The library was prepared using the immunoSEQ multiplex PCR assay. Here the immuneACCESS table is served through TCRdb, limited to in-frame sequences with V and J called. Missing clones are a known gap in these copies; in checked studies unresolved V genes cover under half, and the rest lacks a known reason. The sample includes about 50,000 clones, with 80% to 95% observed a single time. The top ten constitute 2% to 2.5% of the sample. The sample was unstimulated CD4+ T cells sorted from spleen or lymph node cells, taken before transplant. All receptors derive from a human donor who was the organ donor for an intestinal transplant.

CDR3 protein: CASSLDPGHQETQYF. CDR3 coding DNA: TGTGCCAGCAGCTTAGATCCGGGACACCAAGAGACCCAGTACTTC. The rearrangement joins TRBV7-2 to TRBJ2-5; the D call may be TRBD1 or TRBD2 (5 bases each). Germline V gene lookup returns CDR1 SGHTA and CDR2 FQGNSA. The CDR3 totals 15 residues. The V gene lost 1 base and the J gene lost 0 bases, with 9 bases spanning the gap.

The rearrangement links TRBV7-8 to TRBJ2-7; TRBD2 agrees at 8 bases. From germline, CDR1 is SGHVS and CDR2 FQNEAQ. The CDR3 has 14 residues. V lost 3 bases to trimming and J lost 4 bases; unmatched junction nucleotides: 5. The CDR3 region is CASSFGLAMYEQYF. The CDR3 nucleotides read TGTGCCAGCAGCTTCGGACTAGCTATGTACGAGCAGTACTTC.

The chain couples TRBV5-1 to TRBJ1-1; possible D gene TRBD1, 6 bases. The CDR3 covers 15 residues. V gave up 0 bases and J gave up 2 bases, with 11 bases separating them. CDR1 SGHRS and CDR2 YFSETQ come from the germline V gene. CDR3: CASSLVGGLNTEAFF. CDR3 nucleotides: TGCGCCAGCAGCTTGGTAGGGGGGCTAAACACTGAAGCTTTCTTT.

This chain links TRBV6-6 with TRBJ1-5; a possible D gene is TRBD1 (6 bases). CDR1 and CDR2 from the germline V gene are MNHNY and SVGAGI (reference sequence). V was clipped by 2 bases and J by 10 bases, with 15 bases between them. This CDR3 has 14 residues. The CDR3 nucleotides read TGTGCCAGCAGTTACAGAGGGGGACTAGAACCCCAGCATTTT. Protein product: CASSYRGGLEPQHF.

This clone was found once. The chain recombines TRBV29-1 with TRBJ2-5; 15 nucleotides match TRBD2. With V trimmed by 3 bases and J by 5 bases, 16 bases remained unmatched. The CDR3 extends over 19 amino acids. CDR1 is SQVTM, CDR2 ANQGSEA, per germline. The CDR3 sequence is CSVDRTGWGLAGGGETQYF. The CDR3 coding sequence is TGCAGCGTTGATCGCACTGGGTGGGGACTAGCGGGAGGAGGCGAGACCCAGTACTTC.

The chain recombines TRBV27 with TRBJ2-1; 7 nucleotides match TRBD2. CDR1 MNHEY and CDR2 SMNVEV come from the germline V gene (reference sequence). The CDR3 spans 15 residues. The trim removed 3 bases at V and 6 bases at J, leaving 8 bases unmatched. CDR3 DNA: TGTGCCAGCAGTTTGACCCCGGGACTACCCAATGAGCAGTTCTTC. Protein: CASSLTPGLPNEQFF.

The CDR3 region is CASSVAGPRGDNEQFF. The CDR3 bases are TGTGCCAGCAGCGTAGCAGGCCCGCGGGGGGACAATGAGCAGTTCTTC. The chain has TRBV9 and TRBJ2-1; TRBD2 aligns across 8 bases. CDR1 is SGDLS, CDR2 YYNGEE, per germline. This CDR3 is built from 16 residues. Trimming took 0 bases from V and 5 from J; bases not matched to a gene: 7.

The rearrangement uses TRBV27 and TRBJ2-7; TRBD1 agrees at 9 bases. With 6 bases clipped from V and 4 bases from J, the junction kept 1 base outside the gene matches. The CDR3 totals 12 residues. From germline, CDR1 is MNHEY and CDR2 SMNVEV (reference sequence). The CDR3: CASRDRGYEQYF. DNA for the CDR3: TGTGCCAGCAGGGACAGGGGTTACGAGCAGTACTTC.

The chain links TRBV28 to TRBJ2-4; 11 nucleotides line up with TRBD2. From germline, CDR1 is MDHEN and CDR2 SYDVKM. The V segment lost 5 bases and the J segment 1 base; nucleotides outside the gene matches: 4. This CDR3 is built from 16 residues. CDR3 residues: CASSLSGRGAKNIQYF. The CDR3 DNA sequence: TGTGCCAGCAGTCTTAGCGGGAGGGGCGCCAAAAACATTCAGTACTTC. Supplemented by reference TRBV28 and TRBJ2-4, the full variable domain reads DVKVTQSSRYLVKRTGEKVFLECVQDMDHENMFWYRQDPGLGLRLIYFSYDVKMKEKGDIPEGYSVSREKKERFSLILESASTNQTSMYLCASSLSGRGAKNIQYFGAGTRLSVL.

The chain uses TRBV5-5 and TRBJ2-5; 7 positions match TRBD1. Trimming removed 0 bases from V and 5 bases from J; junction bases left unmatched: 7. The CDR3 is 15 amino acids. Germline loops: CDR1 SGHKS, CDR2 YYEKEE (reference sequence). CDR3 DNA sequence: TGTGCCAGCAGCTTGGCCATGACAGGGATGGAGACCCAGTACTTC. This gives the protein CASSLAMTGMETQYF.

This chain connects TRBV7-8 to TRBJ2-5, with 10 bases lining up with TRBD2. The germline V gene encodes CDR1 SGHVS and CDR2 FQNEAQ. This CDR3 spans 14 amino acids. Trimming removed 5 bases from V and 7 bases from J; junction bases left unmatched: 7. CDR3: CASSPGLAEGTQYF. The CDR3 nucleotides read TGTGCCAGCAGCCCCGGACTAGCGGAGGGGACCCAGTACTTC.

This clone was seen only a few times. The CDR3 region has the DNA TGTGCCTGGAGTGGGCTAGCGGGAGGCGGGGCAGATACGCAGTATTTT. Translating gives CAWSGLAGGGADTQYF. The genes are TRBV30 and TRBJ2-3; 11 positions agree with TRBD2. The CDR3 is made up of 16 amino acids. V trimming: 1 base; J trimming: 4 bases; junction bases outside the gene matches: 7. CDR1 and CDR2 (germline): GTSNPN, SVGIG (reference sequence). Combining the CDR3 with reference TRBV30 and TRBJ2-3 gives the whole variable domain SQTIHQWPATLVQPVGSPLSLECTVEGTSNPNLYWYRQAAGRGLQLLFYSVGIGQISSEVPQNLSASRPQDRQFILSSKKLLLSDSGFYLCAWSGLAGGGADTQYFGPGTRLTVL.

J is TRBJ2-7 and V is TRBV20-1, with D perhaps TRBD1 (6 bases). CDR3 length: 10 amino acids. Between the trimmed V and J ends, which lost 5 bases and 4 bases, there was a span of 6 bases. The germline gives CDR1 DFQATT, CDR2 SNEGSKA (reference sequence). CDR3: CSAGQYEQYF. In nucleotides, the CDR3 is TGCAGTGCTGGACAGTACGAGCAGTACTTC.

The chain couples TRBV28 to TRBJ1-2; 7 bases align to TRBD1. After removal of 3 bases from V and 4 bases from J, the junction contained 2 bases not matched to a gene. The CDR3 sequence is 13 residues long. Looked up from germline, CDR1 is MDHEN and CDR2 is SYDVKM. The CDR3 nucleotides are TGTGCCAGCAGTTTGGAGGGGGCCTATGGCTACACCTTC. Its translation is CASSLEGAYGYTF.

The CDR3 DNA reads as TGTGCCAGCAGTGATCGGGCCAGGGGGCAGGCCTACGAGCAGTACTTC. It is translated as CASSDRARGQAYEQYF. This chain links TRBV6-1 with TRBJ2-7, with TRBD1 identical over 8 bases. The J segment lost 2 bases and the V segment lost 3 bases, leaving 9 bases of the junction unmatched. This CDR3 has 16 amino acids. The germline V gene encodes CDR1 MNHNS and CDR2 SASEGT.

The V gene is TRBV18, the J gene TRBJ2-2; weak D call: TRBD2 (5 bases). V was shortened by 0 bases and J by 3 bases, with 11 bases between the two germline ends. Per the germline V gene, CDR1 is KGHSH and CDR2 is LQKENI. The CDR3 sequence is 16 residues long. The CDR3 coding sequence is TGTGCCAGCTCACCACCGTCTGGGCGGGACACCGGGGAGCTGTTTTTT. Translating gives CASSPPSGRDTGELFF.

This clone was counted a single time. This chain joins TRBV7-6 and TRBJ2-7, with D uncertain. The CDR3 loop spans 15 amino acids. Trimming pared 5 bases from V and 2 bases from J, leaving 16 bases between. CDR1 is SGHVS and CDR2 is FNYEAQ in the germline V gene. CDR3 nucleotide sequence: TGTGCCAGCAGCCAAGATGGGTCTGGCCCCTACGAGCAGTACTTC. It specifies CASSQDGSGPYEQYF.

This clone came up once. The chain uses TRBV13 and TRBJ2-2; D unclear. This CDR3 is built from 13 residues. Germline CDR1 is PRHDT and CDR2 is FYEKMQ (reference sequence). V dropped 2 bases and J dropped 8 bases, with 9 bases sitting between them. The CDR3 nucleotides are TGTGCCAGCAGCTTAAAGCTCTTGGGGGAGCTGTTTTTT. It is translated as CASSLKLLGELFF.

CDR3 coding DNA: TGTGCCAGTAGTATAGAATCGGGGGACTATGGCTACACCTTC. This codes for CASSIESGDYGYTF. J is TRBJ1-2 and V is TRBV19; a possible D gene is TRBD1 (5 bases). Trimming removed 0 bases at V and 3 bases at J, with 8 bases between. CDR1 LNHDA and CDR2 SQIVND come from the germline V gene (reference sequence). This CDR3 is 14 amino acids long.

The rearrangement joins TRBV6-5 to TRBJ2-7, with D possibly TRBD1 on 5 matching bases. The ends were cut back, 0 bases at V and 2 bases at J, with 11 bases in the middle. Germline CDR1 reads MNHEY; CDR2 reads SVGAGI. CDR3 length equals 15 residues. In DNA form, the CDR3 reads TGTGCCAGCAGTTACTCGGGGCAGGGAACCTACGAGCAGTACTTC. This encodes CASSYSGQGTYEQYF.

The chain links TRBV7-2 to TRBJ2-3; 12 bases align to TRBD2. Per germline, CDR1 SGHTA and CDR2 FQGNSA. V shed 3 bases and J 8 bases; nucleotides not matched to a gene: 9. The CDR3 spans 16 residues. The CDR3 nucleotides read TGTGCCAGCAGCTTTGGACTAGCGGGATGGGTTGGTACGCAGTATTTT. It specifies CASSFGLAGWVGTQYF. Variable domain in full (rest from reference TRBV7-2 and TRBJ2-3): GAGVSQSPSNKVTEKGKDVELRCDPISGHTALYWYRQSLGQGLEFLIYFQGNSAPDKSGLPSDRFSAERTGGSVSTLTIQRTQQEDSAVYLCASSFGLAGWVGTQYFGPGTRLTVL.